Listed below are T cell receptor beta chains from one sample, sequenced in a study of beta chain features in type 1 diabetes. Repertoires were generated with immunoSEQ multiplex PCR, while TCRdb's copy carries only in-frame clones and drops some. Of about 240,000 clones listed, 27% are singletons. Sequencing was performed on central memory CD4+ T cells from blood. The receptors were gathered from a young man in good health. The CDR3 runs from the conserved cysteine through the conserved F or W. D genes are given only for firm matches. Rows give clone size only sometimes, using once, few, many, or a class for an expanded clone.

TGCGCCAGCAGCTTGGATATCGGGGATACGCAGTATTTT,CASSLDIGDTQYF,NA,TRBV5-1,NA,TRBJ2-3
TGCAGCGTTGTCAGCGGGAGTTTTAGAGGAGAGCAGTTCTTC,CSVVSGSFRGEQFF,TRBD2,TRBV29-1,few,TRBJ2-1
TGTGCTAGTTCGTACGGGGGGCCTAAGGGCGGGGAGCTGTTTTTT,CASSYGGPKGGELFF,NA,TRBV12-5,NA,TRBJ2-2
TGCAGCGTTGGAGGACATTCGGAATTCGAAAAACTGTTTTTT,CSVGGHSEFEKLFF,NA,TRBV29-1,few,TRBJ1-4
TGTGCCAGTAGTAGATCTGTAGCCTACAATGAGCAGTTCTTC,CASSRSVAYNEQFF,NA,TRBV19,NA,TRBJ2-1
TGCGCCAGCAGTGCGTACACAGATACGCAGTATTTT,CASSAYTDTQYF,NA,TRBV10-2,many,TRBJ2-3
TGTGCCAGCAGCCAAGGGCGATCCGGGACTAGAAGCACCGGGGAGCTGTTTTTT,CASSQGRSGTRSTGELFF,TRBD2,TRBV4-2,NA,TRBJ2-2
TGTGCCAGCAGCCCCAGGACAGGGGATGAGGGGTTCTACGAGCAGTACTTC,CASSPRTGDEGFYEQYF,TRBD1,TRBV7-7,few,TRBJ2-7
TGTGCCAGCAGCCCCTACGGGAGCTATCCCACAGATACGCAGTATTTT,CASSPYGSYPTDTQYF,NA,TRBV7-2,few,TRBJ2-3
TGTGCCAGCAGTAGACAGAATTCACTGAACACTGAAGCTTTCTTT,CASSRQNSLNTEAFF,NA,TRBV27,NA,TRBJ1-1
TGTGCCAGCACCAATGGACAGGGCAACTATGGCTACACCTTC,CASTNGQGNYGYTF,TRBD1,TRBV6-6,NA,TRBJ1-2
TGTGCCAGCAGCTTGAGGGGCCCAACCTACGAGCAGTACTTC,CASSLRGPTYEQYF,NA,TRBV5-4,NA,TRBJ2-7
TGTGCCAGCAGTAAACCGGGACCCCAAGAGACCCAGTACTTC,CASSKPGPQETQYF,NA,TRBV7-2,NA,TRBJ2-5
TGCAGCGTTGAGGGACAGGGAGGAGAGCAGTACTTC,CSVEGQGGEQYF,TRBD1,TRBV29-1,NA,TRBJ2-7
TGTGCCTGGAGTGTTAACGTGGAAGCTGAAGCTTTCTTT,CAWSVNVEAEAFF,NA,TRBV30,few,TRBJ1-1
TGCAGTGCTAGATTTGGGGGCTACACCTTC,CSARFGGYTF,NA,TRBV20-1,few,TRBJ1-2
TGTGCCAGCAGCTTGGCCTTCTCACAAGAGACCCAGTACTTC,CASSLAFSQETQYF,NA,TRBV7-9,NA,TRBJ2-5
TGTGCCAGCAGCCCCTCGGGGGGGGCCAACGTCCTGACTTTC,CASSPSGGANVLTF,NA,TRBV27,NA,TRBJ2-6
TGTGCCACCAGCAGACCGACTAGCGGGAGCACAGATACGCAGTATTTT,CATSRPTSGSTDTQYF,TRBD2,TRBV15,NA,TRBJ2-3
TGTGCCAGTAGTATTCCGTCTTTGGGACTAGCGGGCTACAATGAGCAGTTCTTC,CASSIPSLGLAGYNEQFF,TRBD2,TRBV19,few,TRBJ2-1
TGTGCCAGCAGTGGGGGACTAGCGGGGGCGCCCCAAGAGACCCAGTACTTC,CASSGGLAGAPQETQYF,TRBD2,TRBV2,few,TRBJ2-5
TGCGCCAGCAGCTTGGCAGTGACTATAGCGGGAACAAATGAGCAGTTCTTC,CASSLAVTIAGTNEQFF,TRBD2,TRBV5-1,once,TRBJ2-1
TGTGCCTGGAGTGGGACTAGCGGTATGTTCAATGAGCAGTTCTTC,CAWSGTSGMFNEQFF,TRBD2,TRBV30,few,TRBJ2-1
TGTGCCAGCAGCTTGTCAAGGAGGGAGAACACTGAAGCTTTCTTT,CASSLSRRENTEAFF,NA,TRBV5-4,NA,TRBJ1-1
TGTGCCAGTAGTATGGAGGAGACCCAGTACTTC,CASSMEETQYF,NA,TRBV19,once,TRBJ2-5
TGTGCCAGCAGTTTCGCCAGGGGGTCTAGCTACGAGCAGTACTTC,CASSFARGSSYEQYF,TRBD1,TRBV28,many,TRBJ2-7
TGTGCCAGCAGTACCGACAGGGGTTCTTTAGGCTACACCTTC,CASSTDRGSLGYTF,TRBD1,TRBV6-1,NA,TRBJ1-2
TGCGCCAGCAGCTTGGAAACAGGGGTACAGTACTTC,CASSLETGVQYF,TRBD1,TRBV5-1,few,TRBJ2-7
TGTGCCAGCAGCTCTAGCGGGGCCACAGATACGCAGTATTTT,CASSSSGATDTQYF,TRBD2,TRBV5-5,NA,TRBJ2-3
TGTGCCAGCAGCTTACGGGCAGGAGAGCAGTTCTTC,CASSLRAGEQFF,NA,TRBV13,once,TRBJ2-1
TGTGCCAGCAGCCCGCGCACAACTAGCGGGATAGCAGATACGCAGTATTTT,CASSPRTTSGIADTQYF,TRBD2,TRBV11-2,once,TRBJ2-3
TGCAGCGCCGGACAGGGTAGCACAGATACGCAGTATTTT,CSAGQGSTDTQYF,TRBD1,TRBV29-1,NA,TRBJ2-3
TGTGCCAGCAGCCCCCGGGACAGCACAGATACGCAGTATTTT,CASSPRDSTDTQYF,NA,TRBV9,many,TRBJ2-3
TGTGCCAGCAAAAGGACCGGGGAGCTGTTTTTT,CASKRTGELFF,NA,TRBV2,NA,TRBJ2-2
TGTGCCAGCAGTTTGGGGTCCTACGAGCAGTACTTC,CASSLGSYEQYF,NA,TRBV28,NA,TRBJ2-7
TGCAGCGTTGGACAGGAGTACGAGCAGTACTTC,CSVGQEYEQYF,NA,TRBV29-1,few,TRBJ2-7